The rows below give T cell receptor beta chains drawn from one sample of a study of blood T cell repertoires in COVID-19. The data were produced by immunoSEQ multiplex PCR, yet TCRdb's version contains in-frame clones alone and is incomplete. The sample carries hundreds of thousands of clones, 87% recorded once. What was sequenced was PBMCs or T cells enriched from blood (not recorded which). These receptors were taken from a young woman who had recovered from COVID-19. CDR3s include the opening cysteine and the closing phenylalanine or tryptophan. Each record gives: clone size, J gene, D gene, V gene, CDR3 DNA, CDR3 protein. A D gene is named only where the DNA matches it firmly. Some rows mark clone size as missing; the rest say once, few, many or name a class of expanded clone.

once TRBJ1-1 - TRBV7-2 TGTGCCAGCAGCCCATCACTCGGACAGAGTAACACTGAAGCTTTCTTT CASSPSLGQSNTEAFF
- TRBJ1-5 - TRBV30 TGTGCCTGGAGTGAAAGTAGGGGAGGCGGTCAGCCCCAGCATTTT CAWSESRGGGQPQHF
- TRBJ2-7 - TRBV4-2 TGTGCCAGCAGCCAAGTAGGGGGAGACCTTCTAAGCTCCTACGAGCAGTACTTC CASSQVGGDLLSSYEQYF
- TRBJ2-1 - TRBV6-2/TRBV6-3 TGTGCCAGCAGTTACGACCGGAGCTCCTACAATGAGCAGTTCTTC CASSYDRSSYNEQFF
- TRBJ2-7 - TRBV21-1 TGTGCCAGCAGCAGAATCAGGGGGCCCGAGCAGTACTTC CASSRIRGPEQYF
- TRBJ1-5 - TRBV7-3 TGTGCCAGCAGCTTACCTGGGCGGGGTTCAAATCAGCCCCAGCATTTT CASSLPGRGSNQPQHF
- TRBJ1-6 - TRBV5-6 TGTGCCAGCAGCTCCTCGACAGGAAGTCCCTATAATTCACCCCTCCACTTT CASSSSTGSPYNSPLHF
- TRBJ1-2 - TRBV19 TGTGCCAGTAGTCCCCAAACCGGGACATCGAGCTATGGCTACACCTTC CASSPQTGTSSYGYTF
- TRBJ1-2 TRBD1 TRBV11-2 TGTGCCAGCAGCCAGGGACAGAACTATGGCTACACCTTC CASSQGQNYGYTF
- TRBJ1-3 - TRBV18 TGTGCCAGCTCATCGACAGCGAGCTCTGGAAACACCATATATTTT CASSSTASSGNTIYF
- TRBJ1-3 - TRBV7-6 TGTGCCAGCAGCCCCCTAGACTACTCTGGAAACACCATATATTTT CASSPLDYSGNTIYF
- TRBJ2-3 - TRBV11-2 TGTGCCAGCAGCTTAGATTTGCTCCCGCCGGGAGATACGCAGTATTTT CASSLDLLPPGDTQYF
few TRBJ2-1 TRBD2 TRBV5-6 TGTGCCAGCAGCTTGACTAGCGGGGGGCAAACCTACAATGAGCAGTTCTTC CASSLTSGGQTYNEQFF
- TRBJ2-1 - TRBV5-5 TGTGCCAGCATACAAGGCGACGGGTATCCCTACAATGAGCAGTTCTTC CASIQGDGYPYNEQFF
- TRBJ2-3 TRBD2 TRBV14 TGTGCCAGCAGCCATAACCCAGCGGGAGCTGGGGATACGCAGTATTTT CASSHNPAGAGDTQYF
once TRBJ1-3 - TRBV7-8 TGTGCCAGCAGTTTAGTCTTCGGGACTGGAAACACCATATATTTT CASSLVFGTGNTIYF
- TRBJ2-3 - TRBV7-2 TGTGCCAGCAGCTTAGGACTAGTCTCAGATACGCAGTATTTT CASSLGLVSDTQYF
- TRBJ1-6 - TRBV7-9 TGTGCCAGCAGCGGCCAAGGGGGTTCCCAACCCCTCCACTTT CASSGQGGSQPLHF
- TRBJ2-2 TRBD2 TRBV5-3 TGTGCCAGAAGCTTGGAGCTACTAGCGGGGATGGGGCCCCGGGGGAGCACCGGGGAGCTGTTTTTT CARSLELLAGMGPRGSTGELFF
once TRBJ1-1 - TRBV5-5 TGTGCCAGCAGCCCTCCTTATAACACTGAAGCTTTCTTT CASSPPYNTEAFF
- TRBJ2-5 TRBD1 TRBV15 TGTGCCACCAGCAGAGATCAGTTCCTAAAAGGGGGCAAACAAGAGACCCAGTACTTC CATSRDQFLKGGKQETQYF
- TRBJ2-7 TRBD1 TRBV28 TGTGCCAGCAGTAGCCCGGGACAGGCGAACTCCTACGAGCAGTACTTC CASSSPGQANSYEQYF
- TRBJ1-3 - TRBV4-3 TGCGCCAGCAGCCAAGAGCATCAGGTGGTAAACACCATATATTTT CASSQEHQVVNTIYF
- TRBJ1-2 TRBD1 TRBV19 TGTGCCACCCGACAGGGCGATGGCTACACCTTC CATRQGDGYTF
- TRBJ1-2 - TRBV28 TGTGCCAGCAGCCCGGGACAAAACTATGGCTACACCTTC CASSPGQNYGYTF
- TRBJ1-5 - TRBV27 TGTGCCAGCAGCATCATGGGGGTAGATCAGGGGATACGGCAGCCCCAGCATTTT CASSIMGVDQGIRQPQHF
- TRBJ1-1 TRBD1 TRBV10-3 TGTGCCATCAGTCCACAGGGGTGGGGCACTGAAGCTTTCTTT CAISPQGWGTEAFF
- TRBJ2-1 - TRBV6-2/TRBV6-3 TGTGCCAGCAGTTACCTTACAGAGCAGTTCTTC CASSYLTEQFF
once TRBJ1-3 - TRBV4-1 TGCGCCAGCAGCCAAGAGGACAACTATGGAAACACCATATATTTT CASSQEDNYGNTIYF
- TRBJ1-2 - TRBV10-3 TGTGCCATCAGGGGCGGGGGCACGGACTATGGCTACACCTTC CAIRGGGTDYGYTF
- TRBJ2-3 - TRBV28 TGTGCCAGCAGTTTCGGACAGAACACAGATACGCAGTATTTT CASSFGQNTDTQYF
- TRBJ2-7 - TRBV27 TGTGCCAGCAGTTTAGGAGGTTACTACGAGCAGTACTTC CASSLGGYYEQYF
- TRBJ1-1 - TRBV7-9 TGTGCCAGCAGCTATATGTTAGCAGACGAAGCTTTCTTT CASSYMLADEAFF
- TRBJ2-2 - TRBV6-4 TGTGCCAGCAGTGACTCCGCGGGGCCGAACACCGGGGAGCTGTTTTTT CASSDSAGPNTGELFF
- TRBJ2-3 - TRBV7-3 TGTGCCAGCAGCTTGGACAGCCGCTACACAGATACGCAGTATTTT CASSLDSRYTDTQYF